This TCR beta chain was recorded in a study of persistence of HIV-infected CD4 T cells. Study overall: CD4+ T cells responding to CMV or HIV-1 Gag were isolated. Donors had been on suppressive ART for a median of roughly eight years.

An overlapping HIV-1 Gag peptide pool stimulated these cells at approximately 0.91 ug/peptide/mL. CD40L/CD69 double-negative CD45RO-high memory CD4+ T cells were collected. This clone has just a few counts. The antigen remains unidentified. The libraries were made with immunoSEQ version 4 in survey mode. The repertoire was sequenced with immunoSEQ multiplex PCR; TCRdb's copy has only in-frame clones and lacks some. The table lists some 39,000 clones, roughly 80% of them singletons. Broader study findings: Bulk TCR data could not be restricted to HIV-1-infected CMV-responding cells.

Germline lookup yields CDR1 MNHEY and CDR2 SVGAGI. Trimming removed 6 bases at V and 5 bases at J, with 11 bases between. This CDR3 spans 13 amino acids. This sequence originates from an adult with HIV. The donor label of this sample is uncertain. The gene calls are TRBV6-5 and TRBJ2-1, with D possibly matching TRBD1 (6 bases). The input for sequencing was cultured CD4+ T cells from PBMCs, taken from a patient who received antiretroviral therapy. The CDR3 DNA reads as TGTGCCAGCAGACTCAGGACAGACAATGAGCAGTTCTTC. It yields the protein CASRLRTDNEQFF.